The 16 T cell receptor beta chains below come from one sample, sequenced in a study of T cell responses to AZD1222 COVID-19 vaccine. The method was immunoSEQ multiplex PCR; TCRdb's version includes in-frame clones alone and lacks a portion of them. The sample holds 120,000 or so clones, around 87% seen once. Sample: peripheral blood, taken on day 0 of AZD1222 vaccination. The receptor set was obtained from an adult in good health.

This clone was detected once. This chain joins TRBV5-1 and TRBJ2-7, with D uncertain. From germline, CDR1 is SGHRS and CDR2 YFSETQ. V lost 1 base to trimming and J lost 4 bases, with 3 bases between them. The CDR3 contains 11 residues. The CDR3 coding sequence is TGCGCCAGCAGCTTGCGGTACGAGCAGTACTTC. It encodes CASSLRYEQYF.

The genes are TRBV15 and TRBJ1-6, with D tentatively TRBD1 (5 bases). CDR1 is LNHNV and CDR2 is YYDKDF in the germline V gene (reference sequence). Trimming removed 0 bases from V and 7 bases from J, with 7 bases in between. This CDR3 has 14 amino acids. CDR3 in amino acids: CATSRDWGNSPLHF. CDR3 in DNA: TGTGCCACCAGCAGAGATTGGGGGAATTCACCCCTCCACTTT.

In DNA, the CDR3 is TGTGCCAGCAGCGAAAGGCCTCCGAGTGACTATGGCTACACCTTC. Its translation is CASSERPPSDYGYTF. This chain connects TRBV7-9 to TRBJ1-2, with unresolved D. The CDR3 runs 15 residues. CDR1 and CDR2 (germline): SEHNR, FQNEAQ (reference sequence). V was shortened by 5 bases and J by 3 bases, with 16 bases between the two germline ends. Full variable domain (outside the CDR3, taken from reference TRBV7-9 and TRBJ1-2): DTGVSQNPRHKITKRGQNVTFRCDPISEHNRLYWYRQTLGQGPEFLTYFQNEAQLEKSRLLSDRFSAERPKGSFSTLEIQRTEQGDSAMYLCASSERPPSDYGYTFGSGTRLTVV.

J is TRBJ2-7 and V is TRBV3-1 (or the pseudogene TRBV3-2); possible D gene TRBD2, 5 bases. Trimming pared 3 bases from V and 5 bases from J, leaving 5 bases between. Germline assignment: CDR1 LGHDT and CDR2 YNNKEL (reference sequence). The CDR3 runs 11 residues. CDR3 DNA sequence: TGTGCCAGCAGCCAGAGGGACGAGCAGTACTTC. It is translated as CASSQRDEQYF.

This chain connects TRBV11-2 to TRBJ2-2; no definite D call. The CDR3 is made up of 13 amino acids. Trimming stripped 5 bases from V and 1 base from J, with 5 bases between. CDR1 is SGHAT and CDR2 is FQNNGV in the germline V gene. This CDR3 is CASSGENTGELFF. The CDR3 nucleotides are TGTGCCAGCAGCGGCGAGAACACCGGGGAGCTGTTTTTT.

The chain recombines TRBV7-8 with TRBJ1-1; no definite D call. V shed 1 base and J shed 0 bases, with 9 bases lying between them. The germline CDR1 and CDR2 sequences are SGHVS and FQNEAQ. This CDR3 is built from 15 residues. The CDR3, as DNA: TGTGCCAGCAGCTTAGGGATCAATTTGAACACTGAAGCTTTCTTT. Translating gives CASSLGINLNTEAFF.

The CDR3 spells CASSYLAGSTEAFF. The CDR3 DNA reads as TGTGCCAGCAGTTATTTGGCAGGGAGCACTGAAGCTTTCTTT. The V gene is TRBV6-2 or TRBV6-3, the J gene TRBJ1-1; maybe TRBD1 (5 bases). V shed 3 bases and J shed 4 bases, with 12 bases lying between them. CDR1 MNHEY and CDR2 SVGEGT come from the germline V gene. The CDR3 is 14 residues long.

The chain has TRBV12-3 or TRBV12-4 and TRBJ1-1; no definite D call. This CDR3 has 13 amino acids. The V and J ends lost 5 bases and 1 base respectively, with 8 bases between them. The chain's CDR3 is CASSRKGNTEAFF. In nucleotides, the CDR3 is TGTGCCAGCAGTCGTAAGGGGAACACTGAAGCTTTCTTT.

This sequence joins TRBV6-5 and TRBJ1-6; D remains ambiguous. The length of the CDR3 is 14 residues. Trimming took off 5 bases at V and 1 base at J, with 6 bases between the two ends. Germline V gene sequence: CDR1 MNHEY, CDR2 SVGAGI. This CDR3 is CASSTRSYNSPLHF. For the CDR3, the DNA is TGTGCCAGCAGTACCCGGTCCTATAATTCACCCCTCCACTTT.

In DNA form, the CDR3 reads TGTGCCAGTAGTCATACCCCTGACGTTCTTTTCTACGAGCAGTACTTC. Encoded protein: CASSHTPDVLFYEQYF. The V and J genes are TRBV19 and TRBJ2-7; D ambiguous. The CDR3 spans 16 residues. CDR1 and CDR2 from the germline V gene are LNHDA and SQIVND (reference sequence). V lost 5 bases and J lost 3, with 20 bases in between.

The V gene is TRBV10-3, the J gene TRBJ1-5; TRBD1 matches at 12 bases. Trimming took 5 bases from V and 6 from J; bases not matched to a gene: 5. Germline V CDR1 and CDR2: ENHRY, SYGVKD. CDR3 length: 15 amino acids. In DNA form, the CDR3 reads TGTGCCATCAGTACCGGGACAGGGGGCGTTCAGCCCCAGCATTTT. It codes for CAISTGTGGVQPQHF.

CDR3 residues: CASSMAQGSPNYGYTF. In DNA form, the CDR3 reads TGTGCCAGTAGTATGGCTCAGGGAAGCCCCAACTATGGCTACACCTTC. This chain links TRBV19 with TRBJ1-2, with D possibly TRBD1 on 5 matching bases. CDR3 size: 16 residues. V shed 3 bases and J shed 2 bases, with 16 bases lying between them. CDR1 and CDR2 (germline): LNHDA, SQIVND (reference sequence).

The chain recombines TRBV7-2 with TRBJ1-2, with TRBD1 matching 9 bases. J lost 5 bases, V lost 4 bases, and 11 bases had no gene match. Germline V gives CDR1 SGHTA, CDR2 FQGNSA. The CDR3 covers 16 residues. CDR3 amino acids: CASSSGAGTGSYGYTF. The DNA of the CDR3 is TGTGCCAGCAGCTCAGGAGCGGGGACAGGGTCGTATGGCTACACCTTC.

The V gene is TRBV19, the J gene TRBJ1-4; D is ambiguous. The CDR3 runs to 15 residues. V was shortened by 6 bases and J by 1 base, with 12 bases between the two germline ends. The V gene's germline CDR1 is LNHDA and CDR2 SQIVND (reference sequence). The CDR3 bases are TGTGCCAGTAGCCCCGACACTCTAACTAATGAAAAACTGTTTTTT. Translation: CASSPDTLTNEKLFF.

The CDR3 DNA is TGCAGCGTTGAGTCGATGTACCAAGAGACCCAGTACTTC. It yields the protein CSVESMYQETQYF. The chain is built from TRBV29-1 and TRBJ2-5; D call uncertain. The V and J ends lost 3 bases and 0 bases respectively, with 8 bases between them. This CDR3 has 13 amino acids. Germline-derived CDR1 and CDR2 are SQVTM and ANQGSEA.

The chain combines TRBV6-2 or TRBV6-3 with TRBJ1-2; maybe TRBD1 (6 bases). V was shortened by 2 bases and J by 6 bases, with 22 bases between the two germline ends. Germline V gene data show CDR1 as MNHEY and CDR2 as SVGEGT. This CDR3 has 17 residues. The CDR3 coding sequence is TGTGCCAGCAGTTACAAACAGGGAAAGCCAGGACTCGATGGCTACACCTTC. Its protein is CASSYKQGKPGLDGYTF.